The clone carrying this T cell receptor beta chain occurred a few times. Primed by a sample-barcoded 5' primer and a J-beta primer mix, a second PCR proceeded for roughly 7 to 12 cycles. MiXCR was run by TCRdb on the 5' RACE reads, yielding one entry per CDR3 protein. Seen here are approximately 1.5 million distinct CDR3 sequences, roughly 43% observed once, and the top ten hold under 5%. This specimen comes from a study of blood T cells in healthy people across ages. The CDR3 contains 14 residues. The V and J ends lost 6 bases and 2 bases respectively, with 14 bases between them. The sample was blood. This sequence was found in a woman between 18 and 29 years old in good health. The V call is TRBV12-3 or TRBV12-4, the J call TRBJ2-7, with D possibly matching TRBD1 (6 bases). The CDR3 protein is CASRRQGSTYEQYF. CDR3 DNA: TGTGCCAGCAGGCGGCAGGGGTCCACCTACGAGCAGTACTTC.